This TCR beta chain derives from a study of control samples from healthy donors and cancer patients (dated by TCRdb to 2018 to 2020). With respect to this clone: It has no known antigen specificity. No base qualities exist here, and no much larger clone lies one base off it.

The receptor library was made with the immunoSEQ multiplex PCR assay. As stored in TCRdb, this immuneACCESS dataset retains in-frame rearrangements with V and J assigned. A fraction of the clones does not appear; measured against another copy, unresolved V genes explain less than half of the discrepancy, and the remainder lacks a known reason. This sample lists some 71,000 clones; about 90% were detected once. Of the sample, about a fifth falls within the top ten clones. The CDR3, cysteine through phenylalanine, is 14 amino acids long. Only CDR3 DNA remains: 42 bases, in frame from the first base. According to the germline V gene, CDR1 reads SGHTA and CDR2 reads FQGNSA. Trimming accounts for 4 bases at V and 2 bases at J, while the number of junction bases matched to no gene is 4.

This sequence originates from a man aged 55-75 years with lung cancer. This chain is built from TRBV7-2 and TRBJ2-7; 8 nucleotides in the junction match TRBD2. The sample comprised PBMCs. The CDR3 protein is CASSSTGGPYEQYF. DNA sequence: TGTGCCAGCAGCTCCACGGGGGGGCCCTACGAGCAGTACTTC.